The 3 T cell receptor beta chains below come from one sample, sequenced in a study of cytomegalovirus exposure and HLA in healthy donors. The primer mix had 60 Vbeta and 13 Jbeta primers. TCRdb keeps only in-frame clones here, not all; method: immunoSEQ multiplex PCR. The data hold about 160,000 clones, with around 84% observed a single time. The specimen sequenced was PBMCs. The receptors were gathered from a man aged 18 to 29 in good health and CMV-seronegative.

The chain joins TRBV18 to TRBJ2-7; 8 nucleotides line up with TRBD1. CDR3 size: 17 residues. The germline V gene has CDR1 KGHSH and CDR2 LQKENI. J gave up 2 bases and V 3 bases, and 12 bases lay outside the gene matches. The CDR3 sequence is CASSPLSSGGFAYEQYF. CDR3 coding DNA: TGTGCCAGCTCACCCCTCAGTTCAGGGGGCTTTGCCTACGAGCAGTACTTC.

As regards this clone: The sample carries other DNA sequences with the same CDR3. This chain links TRBV27 with TRBJ2-7; 7 nucleotides match TRBD2. The CDR3 spans 14 residues. V lost 3 bases to trimming and J lost 0 bases; unmatched junction nucleotides: 2. CDR1 is MNHEY and CDR2 is SMNVEV in the germline V gene (reference sequence). The CDR3 here is CASSLGGSSYEQYF. The CDR3 nucleotides are TGTGCCAGCAGTTTGGGGGGGAGCTCCTACGAGCAGTACTTC.

The chain recombines TRBV5-4 with TRBJ2-5, with a tentative D call TRBD2 (6 bases). V lost 5 bases and J 1 base, leaving 15 bases between the germline ends. Germline loops: CDR1 SGHNT, CDR2 YYREEE (reference sequence). The CDR3 runs 15 residues. In DNA form, the CDR3 reads TGTGCCAGCAGGGGGGACTTCGGCACCCAAGAGACCCAGTACTTC. It encodes CASRGDFGTQETQYF.